These T cell receptor beta chains were read from a single sample in a study of blood T cells in healthy people across ages. TCRdb fed the 5' RACE reads into MiXCR, producing one record per CDR3 protein. The sample holds about 640,000 distinct CDR3 sequences; approximately 59% are singletons and the top ten take over 30%. Sequenced sample: blood. The receptors stem from a man in his sixties in good health. Each CDR3 is given with its conserved first and last residue. D genes are given only for firm matches. Clone size is stated in some rows and not others, as once, few, many or a class when expanded.

>TRBJ2-2|TRBV4-2|.|TRBD2
CANSQQLAGGPGELFF
TGTGCCAACAGCCAACAACTAGCGGGGGGGCCCGGGGAGCTGTTTTTT
>TRBJ1-2|TRBV29-1|.|.
CSVEGGFGGYTF
TGCAGCGTTGAAGGAGGGTTTGGAGGCTACACCTTC
>TRBJ2-3|TRBV20-1|.|TRBD2
CSARPSGGSDTQYF
TGCAGTGCTAGACCTAGCGGGGGCTCGGATACGCAGTATTTT
>TRBJ2-5|TRBV5-1|many|.
CASSLVAGAQETQYF
TGTGCCAGCAGCTTAGTGGCGGGGGCACAAGAGACCCAGTACTTC
>TRBJ2-1|TRBV10-2|.|.
CASSESWGETQFF
TGCGCCAGCAGTGAGTCTTGGGGGGAGACCCAGTTCTTC
>TRBJ2-4|TRBV20-1|.|TRBD2
CSAREGRVDIQYF
TGCAGTGCTAGAGAAGGGAGGGTAGACATTCAGTACTTC
>TRBJ1-6|TRBV6-6|.|.
CAGSYRGRDNSPLHF
TGTGCCGGCAGTTATCGAGGAAGGGATAATTCACCCCTCCACTTT
>TRBJ1-1|TRBV2|.|.
CASSEYRMNTEAFF
TGTGCCAGCAGTGAATACAGGATGAACACTGAAGCTTTCTTT
>TRBJ2-3|TRBV20-1|few|.
CSARDKYPGRSDTQYF
TGCAGTGCTAGAGATAAGTACCCCGGACGGTCCGATACGCAGTATTTT
>TRBJ2-1|TRBV5-1|many|.
CASSLVPVGGEQFF
TGCGCCAGCAGCTTGGTCCCGGTGGGGGGTGAGCAGTTCTTC
>TRBJ2-7|TRBV20-1|.|.
CSAGPAGRSYEQYF
TGCAGTGCTGGGCCGGCCGGGCGGTCCTACGAGCAGTACTTC
>TRBJ2-6|TRBV2|few|TRBD1
CASSGDRYLSGANVLTF
TGTGCCAGCAGTGGGGACAGGTACCTGTCCGGGGCCAACGTCCTGACTTTC
>TRBJ2-5|TRBV10-3|.|TRBD1
CATKDREETQYF
TGTGCCACCAAGGACAGGGAAGAGACCCAGTACTTC
>TRBJ1-2|TRBV4-2|.|.
CASSQDEDGNYGYTF
TGTGCCAGCAGCCAAGATGAGGACGGAAACTATGGCTACACCTTC
>TRBJ2-7|TRBV4-2|.|TRBD2
CASSQGTSGGACEQYF
TGTGCCAGCAGCCAGGGGACTAGCGGGGGGGCCTGTGAGCAGTACTTC
>TRBJ2-5|TRBV25-1|.|TRBD1
CASSEFSGQVKETQYF
TGTGCCAGCAGTGAATTCTCGGGACAGGTCAAAGAGACCCAGTACTTC
>TRBJ2-1|TRBV20-1|.|TRBD1
CSANRGDYNEQFF
TGCAGTGCTAACAGGGGGGACTACAATGAGCAGTTCTTC
>TRBJ1-1|TRBV5-5|.|.
CASSFSDSGTAAFF
TGTGCCAGCAGCTTTTCCGATTCGGGGACGGCGGCTTTCTTT
>TRBJ2-4|TRBV20-1|.|TRBD1
CSARPGQGDLAKNIQYF
TGCAGTGCTAGGCCGGGACAGGGGGACCTAGCCAAAAACATTCAGTACTTC
>TRBJ2-1|TRBV24-1|.|.
CATSVSAGTAEQFF
TGTGCCACCAGTGTATCGGCGGGGACCGCTGAGCAGTTCTTC
>TRBJ2-3|TRBV20-1|few|TRBD2
CSARPAGAADTQYF
TGCAGTGCTAGACCAGCGGGGGCGGCAGATACGCAGTATTTT
>TRBJ1-5|TRBV24-1|.|.
CATSDPGKPQHF
TGTGCCACCAGTGATCCAGGAAAGCCCCAGCATTTT
>TRBJ1-3|TRBV25-1|.|.
CASSGSGQGRGNTIYF
TGTGCCAGCAGTGGATCCGGGCAGGGTCGTGGAAACACCATATATTTT
>TRBJ2-7|TRBV20-1|.|.
CSAWRAYEQYF
TGCAGTGCATGGCGGGCCTACGAGCAGTACTTC
>TRBJ1-4|TRBV5-1|.|TRBD1
CASSGSGQGKLFF
TGCGCCAGCAGCGGGTCCGGACAGGGAAAACTGTTTTTT
>TRBJ2-3|TRBV12-3/TRBV12-4|.|.
CASSFPPNTDTQYF
TGTGCCAGCAGTTTTCCCCCAAACACAGATACGCAGTATTTT